The TCR beta chain described here comes from a study of OX40 agonist ivuxolimab in advanced cancers. Turning to the study itself: Subjects had a mean age of approximately 60 years, with a range of 23 to 79; just over 80% were male.

The CDR3 consists of 14 residues. From germline, CDR1 is SGHRS and CDR2 YFSETQ. The study's findings and limits: CD4+ and CD8+ blood T cells expanded clonally by week 6 at 0.1 to 3.0 mg/kg.

Autoimmune disease history or systemic immunosuppression led to patients being barred. Sampled blood was obtained at baseline, cycle 4 day 1, and cycle 7 day 1. Clones were sequenced by immunoSEQ multiplex PCR, and TCRdb holds only the in-frame ones, with some missing. The sample has almost 90,000 clones, around nine tenths seen once; the top ten hold around 1.6%. Concerning this clone itself: As yet, its antigen is unknown. One end of the junction fails to match germline, which may point to a read error.

The sample consisted of CD4+ or CD8+ T cells sorted from blood, taken in a trial of the OX40 agonist ivuxolimab. The clonotype comes from an adult with an advanced solid tumor such as melanoma, head and neck, liver or kidney cancer. This chain connects TRBV5-1 to TRBJ2-5; possible D gene TRBD1, 6 bases. The J call may not be correct, given that the DNA end is closer to TRBJ2-7. CDR3 region: CASSSQGSSNEQYF. The CDR3 coding sequence is TGCGCCAGCAGCTCCCAGGGGTCCTCCAACGAGCAGTACTTC.